A single sample is the source of the 11 T cell receptor beta chains below, sequenced in a study of T cell responses to AZD1222 COVID-19 vaccine. TCRdb's copy holds only in-frame clones and misses some; the assay was immunoSEQ multiplex PCR. The table shows under 200,000 clones, with 70% to 90% occurring only once. Here the sequenced sample was peripheral blood, taken 28 days after the second AZD1222 dose. The receptors originated from an adult who received the AZD1222 COVID-19 vaccine.

This rearrangement joins TRBV6-5 to TRBJ1-3; D is undetermined. V was shortened by 8 bases and J by 7 bases, with 15 bases between the two germline ends. The CDR3 runs 13 residues. The germline CDR1 and CDR2 sequences are MNHEY and SVGAGI. DNA of the CDR3: TGTGCCAGCCGAAGACAAGATTTCAACACCATATATTTT. Translated, it gives CASRRQDFNTIYF.

The chain couples TRBV18 to TRBJ1-1; D unresolved. Germline assignment: CDR1 KGHSH and CDR2 LQKENI. The CDR3 loop spans 15 amino acids. Trimming removed 6 bases at V and 0 bases at J, with 14 bases between. The CDR3 region is CASSAKDQMNTEAFF. The DNA for the CDR3 is TGTGCCAGCTCGGCAAAGGATCAAATGAACACTGAAGCTTTCTTT.

The chain recombines TRBV9 with TRBJ2-1, with D possibly being TRBD2 (5 bases). CDR3 size: 16 residues. V lost 4 bases and J lost 9, with 23 bases in between. Per the germline V gene, CDR1 is SGDLS and CDR2 is YYNGEE. The CDR3, as DNA: TGTGCCAGCAGCCAGAATCCAGGAGGAGGTTCTAGTGAGCAGTTCTTC. Translating gives CASSQNPGGGSSEQFF.

J is TRBJ1-2 and V is TRBV6-2 or TRBV6-3; D perhaps matches TRBD1 (5 bases). Trimming stripped 6 bases from V and 7 bases from J, with 18 bases between. This CDR3 is built from 14 residues. CDR1 and CDR2 from the germline V gene are MNHEY and SVGEGT. The CDR3 region is CASSEPPGWAGYTF. CDR3 DNA sequence: TGTGCCAGCAGCGAACCCCCAGGGTGGGCTGGCTACACCTTC.

V is TRBV6-5 and J is TRBJ1-1; TRBD1 matches 7 bases. The CDR3 extends over 13 amino acids. Germline-derived CDR1 and CDR2 are MNHEY and SVGAGI. V was pared by 7 bases and J by 5 bases, with 7 bases of the junction left unmatched. The CDR3 coding sequence is TGTGCCAGCATCCAAGGGGGCCGGACTGAAGCTTTCTTT. Encoded protein: CASIQGGRTEAFF.

The chain is built from TRBV28 and TRBJ1-1; a possible D gene is TRBD1 (6 bases). Trimming cost V 7 bases and J 2 bases, with 14 bases left between them. The CDR3 is 14 residues long. Looked up from germline, CDR1 is MDHEN and CDR2 is SYDVKM. CDR3 sequence: CASKAGAVNTEAFF. CDR3 in DNA: TGTGCCAGCAAGGCGGGGGCTGTTAACACTGAAGCTTTCTTT.

The gene calls are TRBV5-5 and TRBJ1-1; D is perhaps TRBD1 (5 bases). The ends were cut back, 5 bases at V and 1 base at J, with 15 bases in the middle. Germline CDR1 SGHKS, CDR2 YYEKEE (reference sequence). CDR3 length: 15 residues. The CDR3 loop reads CASSPGLPQNTEAFF. The CDR3 DNA is TGTGCCAGCAGTCCAGGGTTGCCCCAGAACACTGAAGCTTTCTTT.

This sequence joins TRBV15 and TRBJ2-7; 8 positions match TRBD1. Germline V gene sequence: CDR1 LNHNV, CDR2 YYDKDF (reference sequence). The CDR3 runs to 24 residues. Trimming cost V 0 bases and J 4 bases; bases outside gene matches: 32. The CDR3 DNA sequence: TGTGCCACCAGCAGAGATCGCGAGACAGGGGCCTTCCCACCGGACCCCACTAGCCTTTACGAGCAGTACTTC. Translation gives CATSRDRETGAFPPDPTSLYEQYF.

The chain has TRBV11-2 and TRBJ2-3; 10 positions match TRBD1. The CDR3 is 16 amino acids. V was clipped by 2 bases and J by 4 bases; unmatched bases: 6. Germline assignment: CDR1 SGHAT and CDR2 FQNNGV. The CDR3 bases are TGTGCCAGCAGCTTACGACAGGGGGCATTGGCAGATACGCAGTATTTT. It specifies CASSLRQGALADTQYF.

The chain joins TRBV7-2 to TRBJ1-5; 9 bases match TRBD1. CDR3 size: 15 residues. Trimming cost V 4 bases and J 4 bases; bases outside gene matches: 5. The germline V gene encodes CDR1 SGHTA and CDR2 FQGNSA. DNA for the CDR3: TGTGCCAGCAGCTCCCTCGGACAGGGGAATCAGCCCCAGCATTTT. Its translation is CASSSLGQGNQPQHF. Full variable domain (missing parts from reference TRBV7-2 and TRBJ1-5): GAGVSQSPSNKVTEKGKDVELRCDPISGHTALYWYRQSLGQGLEFLIYFQGNSAPDKSGLPSDRFSAERTGGSVSTLTIQRTQQEDSAVYLCASSSLGQGNQPQHFGDGTRLSIL.

The chain employs TRBV6-5 and TRBJ2-7; 7 nucleotides align to TRBD1. This CDR3 contains 14 residues. The V segment lost 6 bases and the J segment 7 bases; nucleotides outside the gene matches: 12. CDR1 is MNHEY, CDR2 SVGAGI, per germline. For the CDR3, the DNA is TGTGCCAGCAGCGGGGAACAGGGGTATTGGGAGCAGTACTTC. Protein product: CASSGEQGYWEQYF.